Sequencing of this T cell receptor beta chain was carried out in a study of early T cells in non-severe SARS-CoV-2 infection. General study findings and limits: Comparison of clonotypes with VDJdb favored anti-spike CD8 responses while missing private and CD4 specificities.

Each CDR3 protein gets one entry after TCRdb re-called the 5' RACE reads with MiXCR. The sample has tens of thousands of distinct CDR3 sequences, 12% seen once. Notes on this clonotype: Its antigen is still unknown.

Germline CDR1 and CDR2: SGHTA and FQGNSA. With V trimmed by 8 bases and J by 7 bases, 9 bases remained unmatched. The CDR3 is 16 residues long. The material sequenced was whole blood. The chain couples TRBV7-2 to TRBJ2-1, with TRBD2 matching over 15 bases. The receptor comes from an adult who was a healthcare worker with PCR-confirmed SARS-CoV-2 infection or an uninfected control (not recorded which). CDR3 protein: CASGGLAGGPRNEQFF. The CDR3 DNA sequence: TGTGCCAGCGGCGGACTAGCGGGAGGGCCGAGGAATGAGCAGTTCTTC.